These T cell receptor beta chains were read from a single sample in a study of a mutant IDH1 vaccine in newly diagnosed glioma. Generated by immunoSEQ multiplex PCR, the TCRdb table keeps only in-frame clones and is missing some. This repertoire shows 20,000 to 25,000 clones, approximately 86% found once; its top ten account for approximately 5%. Here the sequenced sample was PBMCs, taken from a glioma patient treated with radiotherapy, temozolomide or both. These receptors all stem from a man aged 40-55 years with glioma. Each CDR3 is given with its conserved first and last residue. Each record gives: J gene, D gene, V gene, clone size, CDR3 protein, CDR3 DNA. A D gene is named only where the DNA matches it firmly. Where a row states a size, it is once, few, many or the class of an expanded clone; other rows omit it.

TRBJ1-2	-	TRBV15	-	CATSRHGGGSYGYTF	TGTGCCACCAGCAGGCACGGCGGTGGGTCCTATGGCTACACCTTC
TRBJ2-1	TRBD2	TRBV6-1	once	CASSEARTSANNEQFF	TGTGCCAGCAGTGAAGCGCGGACTAGCGCAAACAATGAGCAGTTCTTC
TRBJ2-7	TRBD2	TRBV5-8	-	CASSVGGTSTEQYF	TGTGCCAGCAGCGTTGGGGGGACTAGTACCGAGCAGTACTTC
TRBJ1-3	-	TRBV25-1	-	CASSITRGVVGNTIYF	TGTGCCAGCAGCATAACTAGGGGTGTAGTAGGAAACACCATATATTTT
TRBJ1-1	-	TRBV15	-	CATSGPLKAEAFF	TGTGCCACCAGTGGGCCGCTTAAGGCTGAAGCTTTCTTT
TRBJ2-5	-	TRBV15	-	CATSRDGGTPIETQYF	TGTGCCACCAGCAGAGATGGGGGGACCCCCATCGAGACCCAGTACTTC
TRBJ2-1	TRBD2	TRBV15	-	CATSRGLAGGDEQFF	TGTGCCACCAGCAGGGGACTAGCGGGAGGGGATGAGCAGTTCTTC
TRBJ2-2	-	TRBV5-1	-	CASSLLPGTNTGELFF	TGCGCCAGCAGCTTGCTTCCAGGGACGAACACCGGGGAGCTGTTTTTT
TRBJ1-4	-	TRBV10-1	-	CASSESGGRNEKLFF	TGCGCCAGCAGTGAGTCGGGGGGTCGGAATGAAAAACTGTTTTTT
TRBJ1-2	TRBD1	TRBV28	few	CASREPGQGFGYTF	TGTGCCAGCAGGGAACCGGGACAGGGTTTTGGCTACACCTTC
TRBJ2-7	TRBD2	TRBV7-2	-	CASSFTSGTSYEQYF	TGTGCCAGCAGCTTTACTAGCGGCACCTCCTACGAGCAGTACTTC
TRBJ2-6	-	TRBV7-7	-	CASSLGAGLDTGANVLTF	TGTGCCAGCAGCTTAGGGGCAGGGTTAGATACTGGGGCCAACGTCCTGACTTTC
TRBJ2-1	-	TRBV5-1	-	CASSLAGQNEQFF	TGCGCCAGCAGCTTGGCCGGGCAGAATGAGCAGTTCTTC
TRBJ1-1	TRBD1	TRBV4-2	-	CASSQGQRQGDPEAFF	TGTGCCAGCAGCCAAGGTCAGCGACAGGGAGATCCTGAAGCTTTCTTT
TRBJ2-7	TRBD2	TRBV7-2	-	CASSDRGRGTSGRARQYF	TGTGCCAGCAGCGATAGGGGGCGGGGGACTAGCGGGAGGGCCCGGCAGTACTTC
TRBJ1-1	-	TRBV28	-	CASRELWTFEAFF	TGTGCCAGCAGAGAACTATGGACCTTTGAAGCTTTCTTT
TRBJ2-2	TRBD2	TRBV5-1	-	CASSLARGLAGGPDTGELFF	TGCGCCAGCAGCTTGGCACGGGGACTAGCGGGAGGGCCAGACACCGGGGAGCTGTTTTTT
TRBJ1-1	TRBD1	TRBV30	-	CAWSVGTGLTEAFF	TGTGCCTGGAGTGTAGGGACAGGGCTCACTGAAGCTTTCTTT
TRBJ1-1	-	TRBV30	-	CAWSRGHYPSTEAFF	TGTGCCTGGAGCCGCGGGCACTATCCCAGCACTGAAGCTTTCTTT
TRBJ2-6	-	TRBV6-5	-	CASSYGGQGANVLTF	TGTGCCAGCAGTTACGGGGGGCAAGGGGCCAACGTCCTGACTTTC
TRBJ1-1	TRBD1	TRBV6-6	-	CASISGGNTEAFF	TGTGCCAGCATCTCAGGGGGCAACACTGAAGCTTTCTTT
TRBJ1-2	-	TRBV30	-	CALTDSFYGYTF	TGTGCCCTGACGGACAGCTTCTATGGCTACACCTTC
TRBJ1-5	TRBD1	TRBV6-6	once	CASRSRDRDNQPQHF	TGTGCCAGCAGAAGCCGGGACAGGGATAATCAGCCCCAGCATTTT
TRBJ2-2	-	TRBV25-1	once	CASSALGTGELFF	TGTGCCAGCAGTGCTCTGGGCACCGGGGAGCTGTTTTTT
TRBJ1-2	TRBD1	TRBV6-5	-	CASSDREMSGYTF	TGTGCCAGCAGTGACAGGGAAATGAGTGGCTACACCTTC
TRBJ1-1	-	TRBV28	-	CASSDPPEGWNTEAFF	TGTGCCAGCAGTGACCCCCCAGAGGGATGGAACACTGAAGCTTTCTTT
TRBJ1-5	TRBD1	TRBV25-1	-	CASSERQGHQPQHF	TGTGCCAGCAGTGAAAGACAGGGTCATCAGCCCCAGCATTTT
TRBJ2-3	-	TRBV6-4	-	CASSPEAGGTDTQYF	TGTGCCAGCAGCCCAGAGGCAGGGGGCACAGATACGCAGTATTTT
TRBJ1-5	-	TRBV28	-	CASRTPGGDQPQHF	TGTGCCAGCAGGACCCCGGGAGGAGATCAGCCCCAGCATTTT
TRBJ1-6	-	TRBV30	-	CAWSVRPAGSPLHF	TGTGCCTGGAGTGTACGCCCGGCGGGGTCACCCCTCCACTTT
TRBJ1-5	TRBD1	TRBV30	-	CAWSQGTTGVTSNQPQHF	TGTGCCTGGAGTCAGGGGACGACAGGGGTTACTAGCAATCAGCCCCAGCATTTT
TRBJ2-5	-	TRBV5-1	-	CASSLDGGELTQYF	TGCGCCAGCAGCTTGGACGGAGGGGAGCTGACCCAGTACTTC
TRBJ2-7	TRBD1	TRBV28	-	CASSLATGGLTTYEQYF	TGTGCCAGCAGTTTGGCTACAGGGGGCCTTACCACCTACGAGCAGTACTTC
TRBJ2-6	-	TRBV11-3	-	CASSLDGSGANVLTF	TGTGCCAGCAGCTTAGACGGTTCTGGGGCCAACGTCCTGACTTTC
TRBJ1-3	TRBD1	TRBV30	-	CAWIIQGADTIYF	TGTGCCTGGATAATACAGGGGGCGGACACCATATATTTT
TRBJ2-3	TRBD2	TRBV5-5	once	CASFLSRGGGDTQYF	TGTGCCAGCTTCCTTAGTCGGGGGGGCGGGGATACGCAGTATTTT
TRBJ2-7	-	TRBV6-5	-	CATTRDDYEQYF	TGTGCCACCACCAGGGACGACTACGAGCAGTACTTC
TRBJ2-7	-	TRBV6-6	-	CASRIEGEQYF	TGTGCCAGCAGAATCGAGGGCGAGCAGTACTTC
TRBJ2-5	-	TRBV30	once	CAWSVSGGETQYF	TGTGCCTGGAGTGTATCTGGCGGGGAGACCCAGTACTTC
TRBJ1-5	TRBD1	TRBV28	-	CASSPGTATLHQPQHF	TGTGCCAGCAGTCCCGGGACAGCTACACTTCATCAGCCCCAGCATTTT
TRBJ1-3	-	TRBV6-6	-	CASSRGSSGNTIYF	TGTGCCAGCAGTCGCGGGAGCTCTGGAAACACCATATATTTT